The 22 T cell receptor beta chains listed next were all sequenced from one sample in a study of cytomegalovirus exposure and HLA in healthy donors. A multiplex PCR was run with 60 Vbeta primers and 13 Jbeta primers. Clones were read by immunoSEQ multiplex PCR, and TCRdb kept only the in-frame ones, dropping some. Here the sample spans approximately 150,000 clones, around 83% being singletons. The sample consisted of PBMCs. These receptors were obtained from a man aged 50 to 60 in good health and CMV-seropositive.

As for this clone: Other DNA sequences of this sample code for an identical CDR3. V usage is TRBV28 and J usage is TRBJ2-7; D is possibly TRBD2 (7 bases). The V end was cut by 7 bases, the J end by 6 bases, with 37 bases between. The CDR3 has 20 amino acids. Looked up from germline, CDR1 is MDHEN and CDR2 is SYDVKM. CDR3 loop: CASTPRGQGRGTGGNGEQYF. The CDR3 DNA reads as TGTGCCAGCACACCTAGGGGACAAGGGCGGGGGACGGGAGGTAATGGCGAGCAGTACTTC.

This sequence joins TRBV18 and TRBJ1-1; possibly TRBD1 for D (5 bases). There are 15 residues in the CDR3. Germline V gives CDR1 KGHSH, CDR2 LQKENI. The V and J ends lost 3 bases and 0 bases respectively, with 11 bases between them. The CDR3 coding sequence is TGTGCCAGCTCACCCACGACAGAACTGAACACTGAAGCTTTCTTT. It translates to CASSPTTELNTEAFF.

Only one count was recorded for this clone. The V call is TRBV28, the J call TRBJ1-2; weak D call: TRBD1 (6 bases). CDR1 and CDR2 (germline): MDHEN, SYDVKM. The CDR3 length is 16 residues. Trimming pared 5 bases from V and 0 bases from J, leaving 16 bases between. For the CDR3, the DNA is TGTGCCAGCAGTCCACAGGGAAGTGGGACTAACTATGGCTACACCTTC. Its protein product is CASSPQGSGTNYGYTF.

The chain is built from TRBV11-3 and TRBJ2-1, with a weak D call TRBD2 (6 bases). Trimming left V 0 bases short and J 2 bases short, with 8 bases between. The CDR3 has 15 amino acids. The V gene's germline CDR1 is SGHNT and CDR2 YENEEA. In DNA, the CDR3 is TGTGCCAGCAGCTTAGAAGCTAGCGCCTACAATGAGCAGTTCTTC. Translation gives CASSLEASAYNEQFF.

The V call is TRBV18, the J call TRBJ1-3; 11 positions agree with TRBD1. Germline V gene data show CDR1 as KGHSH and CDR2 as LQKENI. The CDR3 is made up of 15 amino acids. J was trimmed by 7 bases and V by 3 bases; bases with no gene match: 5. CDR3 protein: CASSPPGQGVNTIYF. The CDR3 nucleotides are TGTGCCAGCTCACCTCCGGGACAGGGGGTGAACACCATATATTTT.

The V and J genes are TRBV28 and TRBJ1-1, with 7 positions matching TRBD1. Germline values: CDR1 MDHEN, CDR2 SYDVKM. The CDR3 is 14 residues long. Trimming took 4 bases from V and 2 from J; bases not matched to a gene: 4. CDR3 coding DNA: TGTGCCAGCAGTTATAGGGACAGAAACACTGAAGCTTTCTTT. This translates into CASSYRDRNTEAFF.

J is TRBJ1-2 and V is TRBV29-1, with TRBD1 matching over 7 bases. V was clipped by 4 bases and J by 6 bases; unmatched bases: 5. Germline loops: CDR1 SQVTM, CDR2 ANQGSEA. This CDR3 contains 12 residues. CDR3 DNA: TGCAGCGTTGCCGGGACAGAGGATGGCTACACCTTC. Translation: CSVAGTEDGYTF.

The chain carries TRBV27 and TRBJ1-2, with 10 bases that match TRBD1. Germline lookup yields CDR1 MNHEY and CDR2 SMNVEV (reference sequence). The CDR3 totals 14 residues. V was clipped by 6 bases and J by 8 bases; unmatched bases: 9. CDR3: CASRGQGLQGGYTF. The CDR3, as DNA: TGTGCCAGCAGGGGACAGGGGCTTCAGGGGGGCTACACCTTC.

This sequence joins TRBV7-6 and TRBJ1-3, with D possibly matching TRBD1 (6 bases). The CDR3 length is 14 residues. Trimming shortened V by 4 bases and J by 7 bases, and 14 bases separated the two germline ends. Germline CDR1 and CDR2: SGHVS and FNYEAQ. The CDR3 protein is CASSSETGLNTIYF. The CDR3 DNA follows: TGTGCCAGCAGCTCTGAAACAGGGCTTAACACCATATATTTT.

The CDR3 protein is CAWSASNYGYTF. Here the CDR3 DNA reads TGTGCCTGGAGTGCCAGTAACTATGGCTACACCTTC. The V gene is TRBV30, the J gene TRBJ1-2, with D uncertain. V was trimmed by 1 base and J by 1 base, leaving 4 bases between them. This CDR3 has 12 residues. Per germline, CDR1 GTSNPN and CDR2 SVGIG (reference sequence).

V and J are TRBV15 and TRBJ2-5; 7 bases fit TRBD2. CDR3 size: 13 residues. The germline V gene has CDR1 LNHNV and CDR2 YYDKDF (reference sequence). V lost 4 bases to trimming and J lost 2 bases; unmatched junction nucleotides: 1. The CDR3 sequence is CATSTGLQETQYF. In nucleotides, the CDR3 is TGTGCCACCAGCACGGGACTACAAGAGACCCAGTACTTC.

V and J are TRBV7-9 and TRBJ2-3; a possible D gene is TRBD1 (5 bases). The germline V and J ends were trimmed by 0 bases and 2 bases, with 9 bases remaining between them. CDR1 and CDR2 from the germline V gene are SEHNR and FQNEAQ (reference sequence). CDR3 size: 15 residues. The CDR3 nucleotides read TGTGCCAGCAGCTTAGCTCCAGGGTTCACAGATACGCAGTATTTT. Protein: CASSLAPGFTDTQYF.

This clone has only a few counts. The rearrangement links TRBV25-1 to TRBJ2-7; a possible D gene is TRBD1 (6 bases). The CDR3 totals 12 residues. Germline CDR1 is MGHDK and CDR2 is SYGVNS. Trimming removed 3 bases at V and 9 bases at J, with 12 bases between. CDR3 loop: CASSDKGVGQYF. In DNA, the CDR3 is TGTGCCAGCAGTGATAAGGGGGTCGGGCAGTACTTC.

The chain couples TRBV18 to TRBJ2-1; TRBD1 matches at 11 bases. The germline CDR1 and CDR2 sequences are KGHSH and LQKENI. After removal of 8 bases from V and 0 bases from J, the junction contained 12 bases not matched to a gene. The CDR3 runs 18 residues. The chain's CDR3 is CASLPGTGGQSSYNEQFF. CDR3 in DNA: TGTGCCAGCCTACCCGGGACAGGGGGACAAAGCTCCTACAATGAGCAGTTCTTC.

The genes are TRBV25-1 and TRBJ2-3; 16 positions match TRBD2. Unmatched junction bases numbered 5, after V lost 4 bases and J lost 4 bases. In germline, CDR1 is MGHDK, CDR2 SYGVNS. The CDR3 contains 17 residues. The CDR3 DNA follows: TGTGCCAGCAGTGGCTTCGGGACTAGCGGGAGGGCAGATACGCAGTATTTT. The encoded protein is CASSGFGTSGRADTQYF.

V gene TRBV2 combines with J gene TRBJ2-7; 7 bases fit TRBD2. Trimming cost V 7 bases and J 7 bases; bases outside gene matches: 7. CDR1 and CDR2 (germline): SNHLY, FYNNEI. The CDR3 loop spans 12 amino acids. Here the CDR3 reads CASTAGSREQYF. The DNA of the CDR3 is TGTGCCAGCACAGCGGGGAGTAGGGAGCAGTACTTC.

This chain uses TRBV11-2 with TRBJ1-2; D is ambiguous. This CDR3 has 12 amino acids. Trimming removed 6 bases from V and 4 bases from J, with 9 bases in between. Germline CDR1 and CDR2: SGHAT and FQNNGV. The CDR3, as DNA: TGTGCCAGCAGTATTAGAACCTATGGCTACACCTTC. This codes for CASSIRTYGYTF.

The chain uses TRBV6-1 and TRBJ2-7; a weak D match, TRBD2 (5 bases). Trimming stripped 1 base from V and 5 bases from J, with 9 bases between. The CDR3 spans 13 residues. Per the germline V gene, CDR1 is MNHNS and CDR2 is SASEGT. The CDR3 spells CASSEVLRDEQYF. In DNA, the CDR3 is TGTGCCAGCAGTGAAGTATTGAGGGACGAGCAGTACTTC.

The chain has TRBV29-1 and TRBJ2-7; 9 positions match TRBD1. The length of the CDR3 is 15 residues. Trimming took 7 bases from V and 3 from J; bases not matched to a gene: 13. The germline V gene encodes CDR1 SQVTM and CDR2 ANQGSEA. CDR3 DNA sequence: TGCAGCGCCCAGACCGGGACAGGGACATACTACGAGCAGTACTTC. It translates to CSAQTGTGTYYEQYF.

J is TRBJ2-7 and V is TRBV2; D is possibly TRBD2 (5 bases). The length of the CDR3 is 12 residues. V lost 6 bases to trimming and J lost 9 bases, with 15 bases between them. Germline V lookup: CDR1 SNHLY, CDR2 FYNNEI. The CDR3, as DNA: TGTGCCAGCAGGGCGAGGGAAAGCTCGCAGTACTTC. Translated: CASRARESSQYF.

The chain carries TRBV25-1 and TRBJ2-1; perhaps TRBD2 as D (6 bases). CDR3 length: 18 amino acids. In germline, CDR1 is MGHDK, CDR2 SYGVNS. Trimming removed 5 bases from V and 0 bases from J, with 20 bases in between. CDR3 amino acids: CASSRSRGDWSSYNEQFF. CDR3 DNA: TGTGCCAGCAGTAGGTCCAGAGGGGACTGGAGCTCCTACAATGAGCAGTTCTTC.

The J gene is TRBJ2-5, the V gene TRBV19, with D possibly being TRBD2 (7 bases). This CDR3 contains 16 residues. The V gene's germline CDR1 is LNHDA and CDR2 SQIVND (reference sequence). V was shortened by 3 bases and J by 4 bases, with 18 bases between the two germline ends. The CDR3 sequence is CASSIIGGGARETQYF. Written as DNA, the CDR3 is TGTGCCAGTAGTATTATAGGGGGGGGCGCGAGAGAGACCCAGTACTTC.